This T cell receptor beta chain was captured in a study of blood T cell repertoires in COVID-19. Patients in Seattle were enrolled during active infection, then followed longitudinally. The germline V and J ends were trimmed by 10 bases and 2 bases, with 12 bases remaining between them. The germline gives CDR1 SNHLY, CDR2 FYNNEI. The CDR3 spans 13 residues. Authors' methods: Cell counts per sample came from amplifying reference gene primers. Method: immunoSEQ multiplex PCR; TCRdb's copy keeps in-frame clones and lacks some. From that table come the V and J calls and clone size; the DNA was used to work out D and trimming. The profile shows tens of thousands of clones, approximately 84% of them singletons.

Material for sequencing was peripheral blood. The V and J genes are TRBV2 and TRBJ2-1; a possible D gene is TRBD2 (5 bases). This TCR was recovered from an elderly woman with COVID-19, enrolled during active disease. In nucleotides, the CDR3 is TGTGCCACCGGACTGCGGGCCTACAATGAGCAGTTCTTC. Its translation is CATGLRAYNEQFF.